What follows are 23 T cell receptor beta chains derived from one specimen sequenced in a study of response to subunit inactivated influenza vaccine (dated by TCRdb to 2016 to 2019). Library preparation was by RT-PCR. These reads were obtained on an Illumina HiSeq 2500. TCRdb reprocessed the public reads (quality trimming at Q25 with fastp, clone calling with MiXCR) and kept in-frame beta chains. Identical CDR3 protein sequences are pooled into one entry, listed with their most common genes and DNA. The sample profile shows 530,000 or so distinct CDR3 sequences; 12% to 15% of them were found once. The ten largest account for 11% of the sample. This specimen consisted of PBMCs from blood, obtained roughly 13 days after vaccination. The receptors shown here come from a man between 50 and 59 years old who received an inactivated influenza vaccine. Donor details come from another sample of the same person, matched by shared clones.

This clonotype showed up just a few times. The J gene is TRBJ1-1, the V gene TRBV6-2 or TRBV6-3; D gene unclear. Trimming took off 5 bases at V and 1 base at J, with 5 bases between the two ends. The CDR3 sequence is 12 residues long. Germline V lookup: CDR1 MNHEY, CDR2 SVGEGT. CDR3 in amino acids: CASSRQNTEAFF. CDR3 DNA: TGTGCCAGCAGTAGACAGAACACTGAAGCTTTCTTT.

In its sample, this clonotype was seen once. The chain recombines TRBV7-9 with TRBJ1-3; no definite D call. Germline V lookup: CDR1 SEHNR, CDR2 FQNEAQ (reference sequence). Trimming removed 1 base at V and 0 bases at J, with 10 bases between. This CDR3 is built from 16 residues. The CDR3 region is CASSLDGRSSGNTIYF. The CDR3 DNA is TGTGCCAGCAGCTTAGACGGCAGAAGCTCTGGAAACACCATATATTTT. Based on the CDR3 plus reference TRBV7-9 and TRBJ1-3, the full variable domain is DTGVSQNPRHKITKRGQNVTFRCDPISEHNRLYWYRQTLGQGPEFLTYFQNEAQLEKSRLLSDRFSAERPKGSFSTLEIQRTEQGDSAMYLCASSLDGRSSGNTIYFGEGSWLTVV.

This chain joins TRBV5-1 and TRBJ2-6, with D tentatively TRBD2 (5 bases). Germline loops: CDR1 SGHRS, CDR2 YFSETQ. V dropped 1 base and J dropped 4 bases, with 15 bases sitting between them. The CDR3 contains 17 residues. CDR3 coding DNA: TGCGCCAGCAGCTTGATCCAGGACTCGTACGGGGCCAACGTCCTGACTTTC. Translated: CASSLIQDSYGANVLTF. The full variable domain, with the rest looked up from reference TRBV5-1 and TRBJ2-6, is KAGVTQTPRYLIKTRGQQVTLSCSPISGHRSVSWYQQTPGQGLQFLFEYFSETQRNKGNFPGRFSGRQFSNSRSEMNVSTLELGDSALYLCASSLIQDSYGANVLTFGAGSRLTVL.

This clonotype showed up just once. V and J are TRBV14 and TRBJ2-7, with TRBD2 matching over 8 bases. The CDR3 consists of 15 residues. From germline, CDR1 is SGHDN and CDR2 FVKESK. V shed 1 base and J 3 bases; nucleotides not matched to a gene: 5. CDR3 bases: TGTGCCAGCAGCCAAGCTCCAGCGGGAGTCTACGAGCAGTACTTC. Its protein product is CASSQAPAGVYEQYF.

This clonotype appeared many times. The genes are TRBV20-1 and TRBJ2-1; D is perhaps TRBD1 or TRBD2 (5 bases each). The CDR3 runs 15 residues. The V and J ends lost 8 bases and 4 bases respectively, with 21 bases between them. Germline CDR1 and CDR2: DFQATT and SNEGSKA (reference sequence). CDR3 region: CSSDSGTGLYNEQFF. The CDR3 DNA follows: TGCAGTTCAGATAGTGGGACGGGGCTATACAATGAGCAGTTCTTC.

The V call is TRBV19, the J call TRBJ2-7, with D perhaps being TRBD1 or TRBD2 (5 bases each). Germline loops: CDR1 LNHDA, CDR2 SQIVND (reference sequence). The V end lost 3 bases, the J end lost 3 bases, and 15 bases lay between the germline ends. This CDR3 has 15 amino acids. The CDR3 DNA is TGTGCCAGTAGTATTTCCGGGACGGACGACTACGAGCAGTACTTC. This codes for CASSISGTDDYEQYF. The full variable domain, rest sourced from reference TRBV19 and TRBJ2-7, is DGGITQSPKYLFRKEGQNVTLSCEQNLNHDAMYWYRQDPGQGLRLIYYSQIVNDFQKGDIAEGYSVSREKKESFPLTVTSAQKNPTAFYLCASSISGTDDYEQYFGPGTRLTVT.

This clonotype occurred a few times. The chain carries TRBV6-2 or TRBV6-3 and TRBJ2-7; 14 bases agree with TRBD2. V shed 5 bases and J 7 bases; nucleotides not matched to a gene: 4. Looked up from germline, CDR1 is MNHEY and CDR2 is SVGEGT. The CDR3 is 14 amino acids. The CDR3: CASSTGLAGVEQYF. CDR3 bases: TGTGCCAGCAGTACGGGACTAGCGGGGGTAGAGCAGTACTTC.

V is TRBV7-2 and J is TRBJ2-1; D is perhaps TRBD2 (5 bases). Trimming left V 0 bases short and J 3 bases short, with 9 bases between. Germline CDR1 SGHTA, CDR2 FQGNSA. CDR3 length equals 15 residues. CDR3 protein: CASSLAGIHYNEQFF. The CDR3 DNA reads as TGTGCCAGCAGCTTAGCCGGGATCCACTACAATGAGCAGTTCTTC. Together with reference TRBV7-2 and TRBJ2-1, the CDR3 gives the full variable domain: GAGVSQSPSNKVTEKGKDVELRCDPISGHTALYWYRQSLGQGLEFLIYFQGNSAPDKSGLPSDRFSAERTGGSVSTLTIQRTQQEDSAVYLCASSLAGIHYNEQFFGPGTRLTVL.

The sample holds a few counts of this clonotype. The V gene is TRBV6-1, the J gene TRBJ2-7, with 7 bases that match TRBD1. J was trimmed by 3 bases and V by 5 bases; bases with no gene match: 7. CDR1 is MNHNS, CDR2 SASEGT, per germline. The CDR3 has 14 residues. The CDR3 loop is CASSQYRGDYEQYF. Here the CDR3 DNA reads TGTGCCAGCAGTCAGTACAGGGGTGACTACGAGCAGTACTTC.

In this sample, this clonotype turned up many times. The rearrangement uses TRBV29-1 and TRBJ1-6; 8 positions match TRBD1. V was clipped by 4 bases and J by 7 bases; unmatched bases: 3. Germline V gives CDR1 SQVTM, CDR2 ANQGSEA. This CDR3 is 13 amino acids long. The CDR3 here is CSVGQGYNSPLHF. The CDR3 DNA is TGCAGCGTTGGACAGGGGTACAATTCACCCCTCCACTTT. Based on the CDR3 plus reference TRBV29-1 and TRBJ1-6, the full variable domain is SAVISQKPSRDICQRGTSLTIQCQVDSQVTMMFWYRQQPGQSLTLIATANQGSEATYESGFVIDKFPISRPNLTFSTLTVSNMSPEDSSIYLCSVGQGYNSPLHFGNGTRLTVT.

This clonotype was seen more than once but under ten times. The chain combines TRBV6-2 or TRBV6-3 with TRBJ1-1; TRBD1 is a possible D gene (6 bases). V was pared by 8 bases and J by 3 bases, with 13 bases between. Germline CDR1 reads MNHEY; CDR2 reads SVGEGT. The CDR3 covers 13 residues. CDR3 region: CASWRGGHTEAFF. The CDR3 region has the DNA TGTGCCAGCTGGCGCGGGGGGCACACTGAAGCTTTCTTT.

The rearrangement uses TRBV20-1 and TRBJ2-7; 10 bases align to TRBD1. This CDR3 is 16 amino acids long. V lost 1 base and J lost 5; bases outside the gene matches: 11. In germline, CDR1 is DFQATT, CDR2 SNEGSKA (reference sequence). The CDR3 is CSARGSVGQGIHEQYF. In nucleotides, the CDR3 is TGCAGTGCTAGAGGTTCGGTGGGACAGGGGATTCACGAGCAGTACTTC.

This clonotype was seen a handful of times. The V call is TRBV20-1, the J call TRBJ1-5; 7 bases line up with TRBD1. V lost 5 bases and J lost 1; bases outside the gene matches: 5. The V gene's germline CDR1 is DFQATT and CDR2 SNEGSKA (reference sequence). The CDR3 totals 14 residues. The DNA of the CDR3 is TGCAGTGCTCGGCAGGGGGAGAGCAATCAGCCCCAGCATTTT. This translates into CSARQGESNQPQHF.

This chain joins TRBV11-2 and TRBJ2-1; 11 nucleotides line up with TRBD2. Trimming at V came to 8 bases and at J to 2 bases, leaving 11 bases not matched to a gene. Germline assignment: CDR1 SGHAT and CDR2 FQNNGV. The CDR3 has 17 amino acids. DNA for the CDR3: TGTGCCAGCGGTCGGGATAGCGGGAGGGCCACCTACAATGAGCAGTTCTTC. As protein: CASGRDSGRATYNEQFF.

The chain carries TRBV3-1 and TRBJ1-6; D possibly corresponds to TRBD1 (6 bases). The germline gives CDR1 LGHDT, CDR2 YNNKEL (reference sequence). Trimming stripped 4 bases from V and 10 bases from J, with 14 bases between. This CDR3 is 14 amino acids long. The CDR3 DNA is TGTGCCAGCAGCCTTCGACAGGCCGCGTCACCCCTCCACTTT. This encodes CASSLRQAASPLHF.

V usage is TRBV7-8 and J usage is TRBJ2-3; 8 bases map to TRBD2. This CDR3 comprises 14 residues. Germline-derived CDR1 and CDR2 are SGHVS and FQNEAQ. V lost 8 bases and J lost 3; bases outside the gene matches: 7. The CDR3 is CASARSGGTDTQYF. The CDR3 bases are TGTGCCAGCGCGAGATCGGGAGGGACAGATACGCAGTATTTT.

The rearrangement links TRBV6-2 or TRBV6-3 to TRBJ2-7; 10 bases align to TRBD2. The V segment lost 0 bases and the J segment 3 bases; nucleotides outside the gene matches: 5. Germline loops: CDR1 MNHEY, CDR2 SVGEGT. CDR3 length equals 16 residues. This chain's CDR3 is CASSYSSLAGDYEQYF. The CDR3 region has the DNA TGTGCCAGCAGTTACTCGTCCCTAGCGGGAGACTACGAGCAGTACTTC.

In nucleotides, the CDR3 is TGCGCCAGCAGCAAGGATCGGGGTGAGCAGTTCTTC. It codes for CASSKDRGEQFF. The genes are TRBV5-1 and TRBJ2-1, with TRBD2 as a possible D gene (5 bases). CDR1 is SGHRS, CDR2 YFSETQ, per germline. The CDR3 covers 12 residues. V was cut by 4 bases and J by 9 bases, with 11 bases left in between.

V is TRBV4-1 and J is TRBJ1-2; TRBD1 matches at 7 bases. Germline V gene lookup returns CDR1 MGHRA and CDR2 YSYEKL. The trim removed 1 base at V and 7 bases at J, leaving 3 bases unmatched. This CDR3 comprises 13 residues. Here the CDR3 reads CASSQGGQLGYTF. CDR3 DNA: TGCGCCAGCAGCCAAGGGGGACAGCTTGGCTACACCTTC.

This clonotype was seen a few times. The chain couples TRBV9 to TRBJ2-3; no definite D call. CDR1 is SGDLS, CDR2 YYNGEE, per germline. Trimming removed 0 bases at V and 7 bases at J, with 6 bases between. The CDR3 runs to 12 residues. The CDR3 DNA reads TGTGCCAGCAGCGTAGGCGCAAATACGCAGTATTTT. It codes for CASSVGANTQYF.

The sample holds a few counts of this clonotype. This chain links TRBV28 with TRBJ2-1, with 11 bases matching TRBD2. The CDR3 loop spans 12 amino acids. The trim removed 5 bases at V and 14 bases at J, leaving 5 bases unmatched. Germline V gene data show CDR1 as MDHEN and CDR2 as SYDVKM. The CDR3 protein is CASSHSGGAEFF. The CDR3 DNA is TGTGCCAGCAGTCATAGCGGGGGGGCTGAGTTCTTC.

The V and J genes are TRBV10-3 and TRBJ1-1; 9 nucleotides agree with TRBD1. The CDR3 extends over 13 amino acids. Germline lookup yields CDR1 ENHRY and CDR2 SYGVKD. Unmatched junction bases numbered 3, after V lost 10 bases and J lost 0 bases. This chain's CDR3 is CATRQGVNTEAFF. As DNA, the CDR3 is TGTGCCACAAGACAGGGGGTGAACACTGAAGCTTTCTTT.

The J gene is TRBJ2-6, the V gene TRBV27, with 9 bases matching TRBD1. J lost 0 bases, V lost 6 bases, and 3 bases had no gene match. This CDR3 has 16 residues. Germline values: CDR1 MNHEY, CDR2 SMNVEV (reference sequence). CDR3 nucleotides: TGTGCCAGCAGGGGGACAGGGCGCTCTGGGGCCAACGTCCTGACTTTC. Translated: CASRGTGRSGANVLTF.